This T cell receptor beta chain was captured in a study of blood T cell repertoires in COVID-19. Study at large: Collection of acute and convalescent COVID-19 samples took place in the United States, Italy and Spain. The analysed material was cDNA or gDNA that came from T cells, B-cell-depleted T cells, or PBMCs.

As regards this clone: The identical CDR3 is also encoded by other nucleotide sequences in the sample.

As processed by the authors: Reference gene primer amplification yielded estimated nucleated cell counts. The method was immunoSEQ multiplex PCR; TCRdb's version includes in-frame clones alone and lacks a portion of them. The V and J calls and clone size were taken over from that table, and D and trimming were inferred from the DNA. In the table there are about 44,000 clones, under 90% of which are singletons. Germline CDR1 and CDR2: SGHKS and YYEKEE (reference sequence). The CDR3 runs to 16 residues. The ends lost 4 bases at V and 4 bases at J; junction bases unmatched: 13. This chain connects TRBV5-5 to TRBJ1-2; the match to TRBD1 covers 7 bases. The specimen was peripheral blood. The receptor's source is a woman in her seventies with acute or convalescent COVID-19. This CDR3 is CASSGSGQAPSYGYTF. The DNA of the CDR3 is TGTGCCAGCAGCGGGTCAGGACAGGCGCCTAGCTATGGCTACACCTTC. Full variable domain (missing parts from reference TRBV5-5 and TRBJ1-2): DAGVTQSPTHLIKTRGQQVTLRCSPISGHKSVSWYQQVLGQGPQFIFQYYEKEERGRGNFPDRFSARQFPNYSSELNVNALLLGDSALYLCASSGSGQAPSYGYTFGSGTRLTVV.